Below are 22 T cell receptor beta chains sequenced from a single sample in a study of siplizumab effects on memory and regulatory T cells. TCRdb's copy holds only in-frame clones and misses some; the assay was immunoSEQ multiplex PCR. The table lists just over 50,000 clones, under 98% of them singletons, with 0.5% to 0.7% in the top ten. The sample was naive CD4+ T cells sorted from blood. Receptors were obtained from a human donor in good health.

The CDR3 DNA reads TGCGCCAGCAGCTTTTGGCAGGGATACAATGAGCAGTTCTTC. Protein: CASSFWQGYNEQFF. The genes are TRBV5-1 and TRBJ2-1; maybe TRBD1 (5 bases). V lost 2 bases and J lost 4, with 10 bases in between. The CDR3 has 14 residues. Germline CDR1 reads SGHRS; CDR2 reads YFSETQ.

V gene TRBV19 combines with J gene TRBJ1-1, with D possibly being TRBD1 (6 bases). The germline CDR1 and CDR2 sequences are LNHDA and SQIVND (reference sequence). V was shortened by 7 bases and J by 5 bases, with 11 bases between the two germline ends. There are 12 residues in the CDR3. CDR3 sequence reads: CASTGGGTEAFF. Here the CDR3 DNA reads TGTGCCAGTACCGGGGGCGGGACTGAAGCTTTCTTT.

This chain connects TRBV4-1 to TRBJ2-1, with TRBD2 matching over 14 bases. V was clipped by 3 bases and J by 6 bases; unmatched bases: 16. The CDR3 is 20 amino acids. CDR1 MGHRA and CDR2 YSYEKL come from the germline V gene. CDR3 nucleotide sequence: TGCGCCAGCAGCCACAAGAAGGGACTAGCGGGAGTAGCCCCAGGCAATGAGCAGTTCTTC. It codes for CASSHKKGLAGVAPGNEQFF.

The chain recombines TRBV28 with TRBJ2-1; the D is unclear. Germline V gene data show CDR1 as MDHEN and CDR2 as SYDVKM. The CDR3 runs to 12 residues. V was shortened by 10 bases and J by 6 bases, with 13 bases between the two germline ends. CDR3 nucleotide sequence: TGTGCCACGTTCCGGCCAGGCAATGAGCAGTTCTTC. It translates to CATFRPGNEQFF.

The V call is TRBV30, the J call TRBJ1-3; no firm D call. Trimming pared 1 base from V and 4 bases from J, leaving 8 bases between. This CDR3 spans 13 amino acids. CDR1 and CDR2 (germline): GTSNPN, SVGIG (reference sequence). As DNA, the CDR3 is TGTGCCTGGAGTGGCCGATTGGGAAACACCATATATTTT. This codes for CAWSGRLGNTIYF.

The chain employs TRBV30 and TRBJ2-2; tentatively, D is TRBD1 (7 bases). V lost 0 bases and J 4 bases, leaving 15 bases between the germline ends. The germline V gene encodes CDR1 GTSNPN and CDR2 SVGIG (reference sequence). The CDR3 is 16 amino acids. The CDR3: CAWSVHRGGGTGELFF. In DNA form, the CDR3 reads TGTGCCTGGAGTGTACACAGGGGAGGTGGCACCGGGGAGCTGTTTTTT. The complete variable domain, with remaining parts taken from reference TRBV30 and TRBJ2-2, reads SQTIHQWPATLVQPVGSPLSLECTVEGTSNPNLYWYRQAAGRGLQLLFYSVGIGQISSEVPQNLSASRPQDRQFILSSKKLLLSDSGFYLCAWSVHRGGGTGELFFGEGSRLTVL.

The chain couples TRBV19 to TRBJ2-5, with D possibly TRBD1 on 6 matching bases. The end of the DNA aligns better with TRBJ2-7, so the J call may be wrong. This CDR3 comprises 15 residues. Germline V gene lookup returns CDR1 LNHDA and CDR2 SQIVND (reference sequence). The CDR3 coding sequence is TGTGCCAGTAGTATTTTACCAGGGGACTCCTACGAGCAGTACTTC. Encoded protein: CASSILPGDSYEQYF.

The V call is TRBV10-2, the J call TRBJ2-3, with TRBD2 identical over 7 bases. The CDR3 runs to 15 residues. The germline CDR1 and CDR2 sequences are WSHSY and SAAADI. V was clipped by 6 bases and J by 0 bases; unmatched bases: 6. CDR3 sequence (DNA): TGCGCCAGCAGGCGGGGGACTACTAGCACAGATACGCAGTATTTT. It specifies CASRRGTTSTDTQYF.

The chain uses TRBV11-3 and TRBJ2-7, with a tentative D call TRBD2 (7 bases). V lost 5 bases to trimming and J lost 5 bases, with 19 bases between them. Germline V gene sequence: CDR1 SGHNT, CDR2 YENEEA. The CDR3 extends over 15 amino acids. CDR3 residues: CASSPEGGVLHEQYF. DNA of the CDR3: TGTGCCAGCAGCCCCGAGGGGGGGGTCCTCCACGAGCAGTACTTC.

Here the CDR3 DNA reads TGTGCCAGCAGCCAAGGAGGGGCCTTCAATCAGCCCCAGCATTTT. Protein: CASSQGGAFNQPQHF. V usage is TRBV14 and J usage is TRBJ1-5; the D gene is possibly TRBD1 (5 bases). Germline lookup yields CDR1 SGHDN and CDR2 FVKESK. CDR3 length equals 15 residues. V was cut by 1 base and J by 3 bases, with 10 bases left in between.

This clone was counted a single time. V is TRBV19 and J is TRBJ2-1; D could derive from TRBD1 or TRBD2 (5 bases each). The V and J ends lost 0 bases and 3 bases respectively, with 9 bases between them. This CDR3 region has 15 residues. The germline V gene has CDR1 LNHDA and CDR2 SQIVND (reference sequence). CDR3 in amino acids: CASSIEGDLYNEQFF. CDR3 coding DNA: TGTGCCAGTAGTATAGAGGGGGACCTCTACAATGAGCAGTTCTTC.

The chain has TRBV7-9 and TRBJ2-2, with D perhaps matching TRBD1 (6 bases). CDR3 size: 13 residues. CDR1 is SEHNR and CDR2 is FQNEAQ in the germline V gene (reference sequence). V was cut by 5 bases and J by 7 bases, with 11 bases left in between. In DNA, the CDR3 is TGTGCCAGCAGCCCCGGCAGGGGCGGGGAGCTGTTTTTT. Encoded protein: CASSPGRGGELFF.

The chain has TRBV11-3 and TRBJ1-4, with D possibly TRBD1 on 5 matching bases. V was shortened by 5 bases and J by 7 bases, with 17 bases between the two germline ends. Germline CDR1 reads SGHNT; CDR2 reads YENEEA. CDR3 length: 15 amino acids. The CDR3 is CASSTRAGGVEKLFF. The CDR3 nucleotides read TGTGCCAGCAGCACCCGGGCCGGGGGGGTTGAAAAACTGTTTTTT.

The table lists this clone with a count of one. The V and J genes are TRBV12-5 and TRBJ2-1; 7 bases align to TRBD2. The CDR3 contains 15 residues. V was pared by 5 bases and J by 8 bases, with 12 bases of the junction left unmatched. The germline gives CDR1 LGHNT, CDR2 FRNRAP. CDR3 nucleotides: TGTGCTAGTGGTCCCCGGGCTAGCGGAACCTATGAGCAGTTCTTC. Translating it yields CASGPRASGTYEQFF.

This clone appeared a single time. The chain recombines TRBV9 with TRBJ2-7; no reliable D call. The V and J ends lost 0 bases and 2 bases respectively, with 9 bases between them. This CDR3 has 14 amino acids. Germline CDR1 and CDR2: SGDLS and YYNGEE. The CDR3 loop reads CASSVAVIPYEQYF. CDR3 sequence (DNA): TGTGCCAGCAGCGTAGCAGTCATCCCCTACGAGCAGTACTTC.

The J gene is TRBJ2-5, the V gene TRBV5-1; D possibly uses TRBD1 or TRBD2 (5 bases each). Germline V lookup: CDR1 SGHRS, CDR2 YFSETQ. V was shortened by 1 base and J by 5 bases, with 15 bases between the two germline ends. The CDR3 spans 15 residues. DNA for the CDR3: TGCGCCAGCAGCTTGTCGGAAGGGACGGTGGAGACCCAGTACTTC. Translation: CASSLSEGTVETQYF. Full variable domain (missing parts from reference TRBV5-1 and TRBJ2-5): KAGVTQTPRYLIKTRGQQVTLSCSPISGHRSVSWYQQTPGQGLQFLFEYFSETQRNKGNFPGRFSGRQFSNSRSEMNVSTLELGDSALYLCASSLSEGTVETQYFGPGTRLLVL.

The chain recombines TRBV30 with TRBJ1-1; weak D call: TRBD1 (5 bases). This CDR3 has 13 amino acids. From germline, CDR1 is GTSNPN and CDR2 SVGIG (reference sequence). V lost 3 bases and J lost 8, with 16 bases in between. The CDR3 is CAWRGTPPWEAFF. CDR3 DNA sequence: TGTGCCTGGAGAGGGACTCCACCTTGGGAAGCTTTCTTT.

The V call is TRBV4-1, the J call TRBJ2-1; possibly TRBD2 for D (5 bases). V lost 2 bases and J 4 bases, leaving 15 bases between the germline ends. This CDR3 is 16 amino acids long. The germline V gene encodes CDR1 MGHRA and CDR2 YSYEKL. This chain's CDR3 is CASSQPRASRYNEQFF. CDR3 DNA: TGCGCCAGCAGCCAACCGCGGGCTAGCCGATACAATGAGCAGTTCTTC.

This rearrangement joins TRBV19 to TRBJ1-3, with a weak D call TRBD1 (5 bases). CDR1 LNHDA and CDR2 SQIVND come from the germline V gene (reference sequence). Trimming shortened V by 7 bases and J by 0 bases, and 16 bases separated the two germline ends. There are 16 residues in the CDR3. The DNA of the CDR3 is TGTGCCAGTACCTCTCTTGGGGGACGCTCTGGAAACACCATATATTTT. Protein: CASTSLGGRSGNTIYF.

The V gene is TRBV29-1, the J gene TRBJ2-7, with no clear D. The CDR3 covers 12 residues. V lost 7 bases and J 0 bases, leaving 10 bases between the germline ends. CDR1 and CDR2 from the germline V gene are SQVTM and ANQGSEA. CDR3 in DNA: TGCAGCGGGTCCGGCGGCTCCTACGAGCAGTACTTC. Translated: CSGSGGSYEQYF.

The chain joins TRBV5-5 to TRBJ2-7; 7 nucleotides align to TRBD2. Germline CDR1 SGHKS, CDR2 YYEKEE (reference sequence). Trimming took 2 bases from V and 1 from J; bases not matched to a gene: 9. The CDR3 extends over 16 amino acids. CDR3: CASSFTGGRGSYEQYF. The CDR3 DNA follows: TGTGCCAGCAGCTTCACGGGGGGACGGGGATCCTACGAGCAGTACTTC.

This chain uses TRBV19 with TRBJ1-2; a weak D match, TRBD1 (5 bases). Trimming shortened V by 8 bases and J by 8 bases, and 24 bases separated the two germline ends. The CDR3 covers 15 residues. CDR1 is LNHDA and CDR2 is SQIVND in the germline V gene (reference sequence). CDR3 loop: CASFLGGRSREGYTF. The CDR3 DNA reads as TGTGCCAGTTTCTTGGGGGGACGGAGTCGAGAGGGCTACACCTTC.